The rows below give T cell receptor beta chains drawn from one sample of a study of cytomegalovirus exposure and HLA in healthy donors. Data came from immunoSEQ multiplex PCR; TCRdb stores just in-frame clones and leaves some out. The sample carries tens of thousands of clones, approximately 97% recorded once. The sample taken for sequencing was PBMCs. The receptors here all came from a man younger than 45 in good health and CMV-seropositive. The CDR3 runs from the conserved cysteine through the conserved F or W. The D gene is left open where the match is weak.

j_call v_call d_call cdr3_nt cdr3_aa
TRBJ2-2 TRBV6-1 TRBD1 TGTGCCAGCAGTGGACAGGGGGCAGGTGGTACCGGGGAGCTGTTTTTT CASSGQGAGGTGELFF
TRBJ2-7 TRBV28 NA TGTGCCAGCAGATCTAATGGGGGGAATAACGAGCAGTACTTC CASRSNGGNNEQYF
TRBJ1-3 TRBV11-2 NA TGTGCCAGCAGTTTCAGCGACTCTGGAAACACCATATATTTT CASSFSDSGNTIYF
TRBJ2-7 TRBV7-2 NA TGTGCCAGCAGCACCCCCAACATCCACGAGCAGTACTTC CASSTPNIHEQYF
TRBJ2-5 TRBV29-1 NA TGCAGCGTTCGAAGCGGAGAGGAGACCCAGTACTTC CSVRSGEETQYF
TRBJ2-3 TRBV6-4 TRBD2 TGTGCCAGCAGCCTACTAGCGGGAGCGCTCGATACGCAGTATTTT CASSLLAGALDTQYF
TRBJ2-1 TRBV30 TRBD2 TGTGCCTGGACCGACGGTAGCGGGAATTATGAGCAGTTCTTC CAWTDGSGNYEQFF
TRBJ1-5 TRBV19 NA TGTGCCAGCGGACCCGACAGGTTAAATCAGCCCCAGCATTTT CASGPDRLNQPQHF
TRBJ2-3 TRBV7-9 NA TGTGCCAGCAGCCCACCGATGTCCGGGGGAGATACGCAGTATTTT CASSPPMSGGDTQYF
TRBJ2-2 TRBV7-3 NA TGTGCCAGCAGCTTTACGACAACCGGGGAGCTGTTTTTT CASSFTTTGELFF
TRBJ2-7 TRBV27 NA TGTGCCAGCAGTTTTCTACAGGGCTACGAGCAGTACTTC CASSFLQGYEQYF
TRBJ1-4 TRBV25-1 NA TGTGCCAGCAGTGAATATCGACAGAACAACCTTGAAAAACTGTTTTTT CASSEYRQNNLEKLFF
TRBJ2-1 TRBV7-2 NA TGTGCCAGCAGCTTACGATCGGGAATATCCTACAATGAGCAGTTCTTC CASSLRSGISYNEQFF
TRBJ1-1 TRBV6-6 TRBD1 TGTGCCAGCAGACCGCGACAGGGAAGCACTGAAGCTTTCTTT CASRPRQGSTEAFF
TRBJ1-1 TRBV25-1 NA TGTGCCAGCAGTGGATATCTTAGAACTGAAGCTTTCTTT CASSGYLRTEAFF
TRBJ2-5 TRBV6-5 NA TGTGCCAGCAGTTACTCGAGGCAGGGAGAGACCCAGTACTTC CASSYSRQGETQYF
TRBJ2-5 TRBV5-1 NA TGCGCCAGCAGGGTACAGGGCGAGGAGACCCAGTACTTC CASRVQGEETQYF
TRBJ2-5 TRBV19 NA TGTGCCAGTAGTCCCCGGAGGACGGTAGAGACCCAGTACTTC CASSPRRTVETQYF
TRBJ2-1 TRBV9 NA TGTGCCAGCAGCGTACTAGCACTCTCCTACAATGAGCAGTTCTTC CASSVLALSYNEQFF
TRBJ2-5 TRBV7-8 NA TGTGCCAGCAGCTTAGGGGCCAGGCGCTACCAAGAGACCCAGTACTTC CASSLGARRYQETQYF